These T cell receptor beta chains were read from a single sample in a study of shared clonotypes between healthy human individuals. Produced via immunoSEQ multiplex PCR; TCRdb's table is partial and in-frame only. Among about 680,000 clones, 72% were seen once, and the ten largest hold roughly 1.8%. The sequencing sample was made of memory CD4+ T cells sorted from blood. The receptors were gathered from a woman in her 30s in good health. Each CDR3 is given with its conserved first and last residue. The order of the fields is J gene, clone size, D gene, V gene, CDR3 protein, CDR3 DNA. The D gene is left open where the match is weak. The listing skips clone size in some rows; elsewhere it reads once, few, many or a size class.

j_gene: TRBJ2-3; abundance: -; d_gene: TRBD2; v_gene: TRBV6-5; CDR3aa: CASSYSLAGGGGTQYF; CDR3nt: TGTGCCAGCAGTTACTCGCTAGCGGGAGGAGGAGGTACGCAGTATTTT
j_gene: TRBJ1-3; abundance: -; d_gene: TRBD1; v_gene: TRBV2; CDR3aa: CASSVTGRDTIYF; CDR3nt: TGTGCCAGCAGTGTGACAGGGCGGGACACCATATATTTT
j_gene: TRBJ2-7; abundance: -; d_gene: -; v_gene: TRBV7-3; CDR3aa: CASSLKSGTYEQYF; CDR3nt: TGTGCCAGCAGCTTAAAGAGCGGTACCTACGAGCAGTACTTC
j_gene: TRBJ1-1; abundance: -; d_gene: -; v_gene: TRBV5-1; CDR3aa: CASSQVPQEKAFF; CDR3nt: TGCGCCAGCAGCCAGGTTCCCCAGGAAAAAGCTTTCTTT
j_gene: TRBJ1-1; abundance: few; d_gene: -; v_gene: TRBV7-9; CDR3aa: CASSSGRTEAFF; CDR3nt: TGTGCCAGCAGCTCCGGGCGCACTGAAGCTTTCTTT
j_gene: TRBJ1-1; abundance: -; d_gene: -; v_gene: TRBV6-1; CDR3aa: CASSEYFNTEAFF; CDR3nt: TGTGCCAGCAGTGAATACTTCAACACTGAAGCTTTCTTT
j_gene: TRBJ2-3; abundance: once; d_gene: TRBD2; v_gene: TRBV11-3; CDR3aa: CASSPGTSSGSTDTQYF; CDR3nt: TGTGCCAGCAGTCCCGGGACTAGTTCGGGATCCACAGATACGCAGTATTTT
j_gene: TRBJ2-7; abundance: -; d_gene: -; v_gene: TRBV29-1; CDR3aa: CSVGGVGFLSYEQYF; CDR3nt: TGCAGCGTTGGGGGAGTTGGATTTCTCTCCTACGAGCAGTACTTC
j_gene: TRBJ1-2; abundance: once; d_gene: TRBD1; v_gene: TRBV25-1; CDR3aa: CASSTTGNYGYTF; CDR3nt: TGTGCCAGCAGTACGACAGGGAACTATGGCTACACCTTC
j_gene: TRBJ2-6; abundance: -; d_gene: TRBD1; v_gene: TRBV2; CDR3aa: CASGDRGRGGTGANVLTF; CDR3nt: TGTGCCAGCGGGGACAGGGGGCGCGGTGGTACTGGGGCCAACGTCCTGACTTTC
j_gene: TRBJ1-4; abundance: -; d_gene: TRBD1; v_gene: TRBV30; CDR3aa: CAWARPGQGPNEKLFF; CDR3nt: TGTGCCTGGGCGCGCCCGGGACAGGGACCAAATGAAAAACTGTTTTTT
j_gene: TRBJ2-7; abundance: -; d_gene: TRBD1; v_gene: TRBV6-5; CDR3aa: CASSYSGLTGLGEQYF; CDR3nt: TGTGCCAGCAGTTACTCTGGACTGACAGGGTTAGGTGAGCAGTACTTC
j_gene: TRBJ2-2; abundance: -; d_gene: -; v_gene: TRBV7-3; CDR3aa: CASRLTGTTGELFF; CDR3nt: TGTGCCAGCAGACTAACAGGGACAACCGGGGAGCTGTTTTTT
j_gene: TRBJ2-6; abundance: -; d_gene: -; v_gene: TRBV6-5; CDR3aa: CASTRVGGANVLTF; CDR3nt: TGTGCCAGCACCCGAGTGGGTGGGGCCAACGTCCTGACTTTC
j_gene: TRBJ2-7; abundance: -; d_gene: -; v_gene: TRBV6-1; CDR3aa: CASSEWGQPPTYEQYF; CDR3nt: TGTGCCAGCAGTGAATGGGGACAACCACCCACCTACGAGCAGTACTTC
j_gene: TRBJ2-6; abundance: once; d_gene: -; v_gene: TRBV7-9; CDR3aa: CASSSWSAGRGGANVLTF; CDR3nt: TGTGCCAGCAGCTCCTGGAGTGCAGGGCGAGGCGGGGCCAACGTCCTGACTTTC
j_gene: TRBJ1-1; abundance: few; d_gene: -; v_gene: TRBV18; CDR3aa: CASSESGAFEAFF; CDR3nt: TGTGCCAGCTCAGAATCAGGGGCCTTTGAAGCTTTCTTT
j_gene: TRBJ2-5; abundance: -; d_gene: -; v_gene: TRBV7-2; CDR3aa: CASSLVSVRQETQYF; CDR3nt: TGTGCCAGCAGCTTAGTTTCGGTCAGACAAGAGACCCAGTACTTC
j_gene: TRBJ2-7; abundance: -; d_gene: TRBD1; v_gene: TRBV5-1; CDR3aa: CASSLGQGVNEQYF; CDR3nt: TGCGCCAGCAGCTTGGGCCAGGGGGTAAACGAGCAGTACTTC
j_gene: TRBJ2-1; abundance: once; d_gene: -; v_gene: TRBV5-1; CDR3aa: CASSLSEGYEQFF; CDR3nt: TGCGCCAGCAGCTTGTCTGAGGGCTATGAGCAGTTCTTC
j_gene: TRBJ1-3; abundance: -; d_gene: TRBD1; v_gene: TRBV7-9; CDR3aa: CASSLTGEGNTIYF; CDR3nt: TGTGCCAGCAGCCTGACAGGGGAAGGAAACACCATATATTTT
j_gene: TRBJ1-2; abundance: -; d_gene: -; v_gene: TRBV4-2; CDR3aa: CASSQERGLNTF; CDR3nt: TGTGCCAGCAGCCAAGAACGGGGACTTAACACCTTC
j_gene: TRBJ2-1; abundance: -; d_gene: -; v_gene: TRBV6-1; CDR3aa: CASSRSQPNEQFF; CDR3nt: TGTGCCAGCAGTAGGTCTCAACCCAATGAGCAGTTCTTC
j_gene: TRBJ2-7; abundance: many; d_gene: -; v_gene: TRBV5-1; CDR3aa: CASMNNLGSGEQYF; CDR3nt: TGCGCCAGCATGAACAACCTAGGGAGCGGCGAGCAGTACTTC
j_gene: TRBJ1-5; abundance: few; d_gene: -; v_gene: TRBV6-5; CDR3aa: CASRGPSNQPQHF; CDR3nt: TGTGCCAGCAGAGGGCCTAGCAATCAGCCCCAGCATTTT
j_gene: TRBJ1-1; abundance: -; d_gene: -; v_gene: TRBV28; CDR3aa: CASSLSLYTEAFF; CDR3nt: TGTGCCAGCAGTTTAAGTCTCTACACTGAAGCTTTCTTT
j_gene: TRBJ1-5; abundance: -; d_gene: -; v_gene: TRBV10-3; CDR3aa: CAISEKDRQPQHF; CDR3nt: TGTGCCATCAGTGAGAAGGACAGACAGCCCCAGCATTTT
j_gene: TRBJ2-7; abundance: once; d_gene: -; v_gene: TRBV10-3; CDR3aa: CAISERGPAYEQYF; CDR3nt: TGTGCCATCAGTGAACGTGGACCTGCCTACGAGCAGTACTTC
j_gene: TRBJ2-3; abundance: -; d_gene: TRBD2; v_gene: TRBV5-4; CDR3aa: CASSGLSGSSSDTQYF; CDR3nt: TGTGCCAGCAGCGGATTAAGCGGGAGTAGCTCAGATACGCAGTATTTT
j_gene: TRBJ2-7; abundance: many; d_gene: -; v_gene: TRBV27; CDR3aa: CASRENRENHEQYF; CDR3nt: TGTGCCAGCAGGGAAAACAGGGAAAACCACGAGCAGTACTTC
j_gene: TRBJ1-2; abundance: -; d_gene: TRBD1; v_gene: TRBV7-9; CDR3aa: CASSTGQGVWGYTF; CDR3nt: TGTGCCAGCAGCACCGGACAGGGGGTGTGGGGCTACACCTTC
j_gene: TRBJ2-7; abundance: -; d_gene: -; v_gene: TRBV19; CDR3aa: CASSIQGISYEQYF; CDR3nt: TGTGCCAGTAGTATCCAGGGTATAAGCTACGAGCAGTACTTC
j_gene: TRBJ1-5; abundance: -; d_gene: -; v_gene: TRBV4-1; CDR3aa: CASSPTDRADQPQHF; CDR3nt: TGCGCCAGCAGCCCTACGGACAGAGCGGATCAGCCCCAGCATTTT
j_gene: TRBJ1-3; abundance: -; d_gene: TRBD1; v_gene: TRBV30; CDR3aa: CAWARGSGNTIYF; CDR3nt: TGTGCCTGGGCCAGGGGGTCTGGAAACACCATATATTTT
j_gene: TRBJ2-1; abundance: -; d_gene: -; v_gene: TRBV11-2; CDR3aa: CASSARGAGANEQFF; CDR3nt: TGTGCCAGCAGCGCCCGGGGCGCGGGGGCAAATGAGCAGTTCTTC
j_gene: TRBJ2-7; abundance: -; d_gene: -; v_gene: TRBV5-1; CDR3aa: CASSLRSSRSWYEQYF; CDR3nt: TGCGCCAGCAGCTTGAGGTCTTCGAGGAGCTGGTACGAGCAGTACTTC
j_gene: TRBJ2-2; abundance: -; d_gene: -; v_gene: TRBV18; CDR3aa: CASSPMVGGEGNTGELFF; CDR3nt: TGTGCCAGCTCACCGATGGTCGGGGGCGAGGGAAACACCGGGGAGCTGTTTTTT
j_gene: TRBJ1-2; abundance: once; d_gene: -; v_gene: TRBV30; CDR3aa: CAWRVTATYGYTF; CDR3nt: TGTGCCTGGAGGGTGACAGCGACGTATGGCTACACCTTC
j_gene: TRBJ2-1; abundance: -; d_gene: TRBD2; v_gene: TRBV25-1; CDR3aa: CASIAGGPDEQFF; CDR3nt: TGTGCCAGCATAGCGGGAGGTCCCGATGAGCAGTTCTTC
j_gene: TRBJ2-7; abundance: -; d_gene: TRBD2; v_gene: TRBV7-2; CDR3aa: CAATGLAGLRYYF; CDR3nt: TGTGCCGCCACGGGACTAGCGGGCCTGCGCTATTACTTC
j_gene: TRBJ2-2; abundance: -; d_gene: -; v_gene: TRBV28; CDR3aa: CASIGGQNTGELFF; CDR3nt: TGTGCCAGCATTGGGGGACAGAACACCGGGGAGCTGTTTTTT